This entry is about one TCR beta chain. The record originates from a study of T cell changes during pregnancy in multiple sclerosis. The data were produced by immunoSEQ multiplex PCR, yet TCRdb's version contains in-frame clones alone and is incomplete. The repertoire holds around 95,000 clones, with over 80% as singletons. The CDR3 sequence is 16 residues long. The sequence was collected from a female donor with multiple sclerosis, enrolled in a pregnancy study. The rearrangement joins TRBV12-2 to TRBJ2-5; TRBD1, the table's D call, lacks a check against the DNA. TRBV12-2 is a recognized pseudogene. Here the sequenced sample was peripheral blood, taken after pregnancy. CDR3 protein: CASRSNPGGQQETQYF. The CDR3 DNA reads TGTGCAAGTCGCTCTAACCCAGGGGGGCAACAAGAGACCCAGTACTTC.